This T cell receptor (beta chain) was captured by sequencing in a study of T-cell reconstitution after alpha-beta-depleted transplantation in children. Germline loops: CDR1 SGHVS, CDR2 FQNEAQ. The CDR3 extends over 16 amino acids. The germline V and J ends were trimmed by 0 bases and 1 base, with 12 bases remaining between them. Library preparation (for TCRbeta) was performed with unique molecular identifiers. TCRdb redid the calling of the PCR reads with MiXCR, one entry per CDR3 protein. Found here are 150,000 to 200,000 distinct CDR3 sequences, about 6% of them singletons; the top ten hold 4.5%. There are a few counts of this clonotype.

This specimen was PBMCs, taken before TCRalphabeta/CD19-depleted stem cell transplant. The chain couples TRBV7-8 to TRBJ1-1; D not certain. The receptor comes from a girl younger than two with combined immunodeficiency, due to receive a stem cell transplant. In DNA, the CDR3 is TGTGCCAGCAGCTTAGCTATTCTGGAACAGAACACTGAAGCTTTCTTT. This codes for CASSLAILEQNTEAFF.